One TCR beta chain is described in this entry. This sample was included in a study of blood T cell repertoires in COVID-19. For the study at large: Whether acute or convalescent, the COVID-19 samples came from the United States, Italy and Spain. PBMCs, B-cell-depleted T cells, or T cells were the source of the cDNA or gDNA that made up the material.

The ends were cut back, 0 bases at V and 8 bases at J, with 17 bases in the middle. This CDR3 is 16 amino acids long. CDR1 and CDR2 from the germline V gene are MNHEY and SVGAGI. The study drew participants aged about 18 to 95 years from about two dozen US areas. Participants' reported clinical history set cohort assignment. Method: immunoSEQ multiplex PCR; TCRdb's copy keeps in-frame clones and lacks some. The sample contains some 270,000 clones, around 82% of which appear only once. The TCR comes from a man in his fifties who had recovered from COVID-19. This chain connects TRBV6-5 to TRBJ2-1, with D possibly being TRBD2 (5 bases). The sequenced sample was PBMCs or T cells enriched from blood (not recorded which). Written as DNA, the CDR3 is TGTGCCAGCAGTTACTCCGTACTAGTATTGGGCCATGAGCAGTTCTTC. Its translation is CASSYSVLVLGHEQFF.